This T cell receptor (beta chain) was retrieved from a study of blood T cell repertoires in COVID-19 (dated by TCRdb to the early 2020s). About the full investigation: The collaborator samples originated in the United States, Italy and Spain and spanned the acute and convalescent phases of COVID-19. Where HLA class I and class II types were available, the types were taken from metadata supplied by the sample provider, not from assay-based typing. Samples came from the ongoing ImmuneRACE study (first 160 participants) plus 1,254 subjects from 6 global collaborators. A freely available public database, intended as a resource for researchers studying the immune response to SARS-CoV-2, is where the repertoires were released. Sample metadata almost always included a de-identified subject ID, COVID-19 status, age in years and sex. Subjects who had been exposed to COVID-19, were actively infected with it, or had recovered from it provided the deeply sampled blood TCRbeta repertoires that made up the dataset. The prospective study material was composed of cDNA or gDNA derived from T cells, B-cell-depleted T cells, or PBMCs. The research as a whole found: Clinical and demographic metadata were provided uncurated, with the amount varying by source and participant.

At one collaborating source in Seattle, patients were enrolled during active infection and were followed longitudinally through the course of disease. Each collaborating institution followed its own protocols to collect whole blood in K2EDTA tubes. Collaborator samples were shipped for TCRbeta analysis as frozen whole blood, isolated PBMCs, or DNA extracted from either sample type. Remarks on this clone: Its antigen is still unknown. Base qualities are not recorded, but no much larger clone differs from it by a single base.

The germline V gene (reference sequence) sets CDR1 to LGHDT and CDR2 to YNNKEL. V is reduced by 0 bases and J by 5 bases, leaving a spacing of 13 bases between them. The CDR3 goes from the cysteine to the phenylalanine over 15 residues. Left in the record is the CDR3 DNA by itself, 45 bases read in frame from the first base. TCRbeta CDR3 regions were amplified from genomic DNA using the immunoSEQ Assay, a bias-controlled multiplex PCR. In the authors' own workflow: Nucleated cell counts per sample were estimated from amplification of reference gene primers within the assay. To quantify the absolute abundance of each unique TCRbeta CDR3 rearrangement, sequence reads were collapsed and filtered. Productive Simpson clonality was computed per sample as the square root of Simpson's diversity index over productive rearrangements. Here the immuneACCESS table is served through TCRdb, limited to in-frame sequences with V and J called. Missing clones are a known gap in these copies; in checked studies unresolved V genes cover under half, and the rest lacks a known reason. The V and J calls and clone size were taken over from that table, and D and trimming were inferred from the DNA. This sample is represented by roughly 150,000 clones; 79% of them were singletons. The ten largest clones represent 7.5% to 8.5% of the sample.

This sequence was found in a woman between 55 and 75 years old with COVID-19, enrolled during active disease. The V and J segments used are TRBV3-1 (or the pseudogene TRBV3-2) and TRBJ2-5, and TRBD2 may be the D gene, going by 6 matching bases. The sequenced material came from peripheral blood. The base sequence is TGTGCCAGCAGCCAAGATGGAGGGTTGAGGGAGACCCAGTACTTC. Translated, it reads CASSQDGGLRETQYF.